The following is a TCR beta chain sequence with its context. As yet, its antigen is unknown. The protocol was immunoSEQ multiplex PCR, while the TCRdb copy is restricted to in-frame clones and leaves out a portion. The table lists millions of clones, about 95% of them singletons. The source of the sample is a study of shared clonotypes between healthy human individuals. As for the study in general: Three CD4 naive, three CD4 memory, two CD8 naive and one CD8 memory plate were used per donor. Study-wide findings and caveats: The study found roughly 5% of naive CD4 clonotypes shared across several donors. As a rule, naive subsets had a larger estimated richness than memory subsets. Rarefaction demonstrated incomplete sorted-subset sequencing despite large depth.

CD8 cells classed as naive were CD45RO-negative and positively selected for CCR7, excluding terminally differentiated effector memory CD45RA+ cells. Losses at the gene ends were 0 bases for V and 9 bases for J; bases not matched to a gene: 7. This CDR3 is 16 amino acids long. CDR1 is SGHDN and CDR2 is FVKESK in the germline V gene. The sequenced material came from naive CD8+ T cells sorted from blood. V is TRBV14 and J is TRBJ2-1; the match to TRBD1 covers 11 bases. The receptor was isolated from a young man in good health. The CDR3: CASSQDPGTGGPEQFF. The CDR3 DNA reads TGTGCCAGCAGCCAAGATCCCGGGACAGGGGGTCCTGAGCAGTTCTTC.